This T cell receptor beta chain was sequenced during a study of cytomegalovirus exposure and HLA in healthy donors. CDR1 is MNHEY and CDR2 is SMNVEV in the germline V gene (reference sequence). The V end lost 10 bases, the J end lost 4 bases, and 20 bases lay between the germline ends. This CDR3 spans 15 amino acids. This clone was seen only a few times. Its antigen is unidentified. In the PCR, 60 Vbeta and 13 Jbeta primers were used. Method: immunoSEQ multiplex PCR; TCRdb's copy keeps in-frame clones and lacks some. The repertoire holds about 140,000 clones, with about 75% as singletons. Overall study results and limits: Earlier analysis found most TCR beta V segments productive about 90% or about 30% of the time. A likely sequencing artifact accounted for one observed cluster of highly shared sequence variants.

This TCR came from a man between 18 and 29 years old in good health and CMV-seropositive. The gene calls are TRBV27 and TRBJ1-5; the D gene is possibly TRBD1 (5 bases). Material for sequencing was PBMCs. CDR3 sequence (DNA): TGTGCCACCAAAAAAATGGGCAGGGATAATCAGCCCCAGCATTTT. It encodes CATKKMGRDNQPQHF.